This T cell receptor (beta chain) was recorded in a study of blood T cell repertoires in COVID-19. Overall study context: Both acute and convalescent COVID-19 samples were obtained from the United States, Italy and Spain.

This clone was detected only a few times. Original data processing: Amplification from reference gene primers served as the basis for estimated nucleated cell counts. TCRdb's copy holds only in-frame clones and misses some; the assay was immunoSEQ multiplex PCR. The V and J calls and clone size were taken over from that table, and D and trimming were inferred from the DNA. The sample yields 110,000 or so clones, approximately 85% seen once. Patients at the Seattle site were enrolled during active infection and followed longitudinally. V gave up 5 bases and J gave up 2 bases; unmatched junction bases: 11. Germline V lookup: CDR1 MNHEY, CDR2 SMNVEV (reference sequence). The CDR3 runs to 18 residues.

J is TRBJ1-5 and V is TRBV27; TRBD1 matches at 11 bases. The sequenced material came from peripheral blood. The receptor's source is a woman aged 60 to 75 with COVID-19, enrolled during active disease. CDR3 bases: TGTGCCAGCAGTGTGACCGGGACAGGGGGGATTGGCAATCAGCCCCAGCATTTT. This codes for CASSVTGTGGIGNQPQHF.